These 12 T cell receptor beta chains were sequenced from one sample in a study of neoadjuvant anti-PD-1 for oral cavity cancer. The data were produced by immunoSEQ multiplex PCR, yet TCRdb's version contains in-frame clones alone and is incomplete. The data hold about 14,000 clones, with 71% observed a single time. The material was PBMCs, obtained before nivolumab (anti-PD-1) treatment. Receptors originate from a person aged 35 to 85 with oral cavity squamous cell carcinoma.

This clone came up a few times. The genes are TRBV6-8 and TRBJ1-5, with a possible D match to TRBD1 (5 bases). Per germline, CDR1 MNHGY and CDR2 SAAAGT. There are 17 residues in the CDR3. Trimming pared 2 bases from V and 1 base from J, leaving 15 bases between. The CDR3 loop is CASSYVTGRQSNQPQHF. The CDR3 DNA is TGTGCCAGCAGTTACGTCACCGGTCGACAGAGCAATCAGCCCCAGCATTTT.

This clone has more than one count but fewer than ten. For the CDR3, the DNA is TGTGCCAGCAGTTTATTGGGAGGATTGAACACTGAAGCTTTCTTT. This sequence encodes CASSLLGGLNTEAFF. The chain has TRBV27 and TRBJ1-1, with D unresolved. This CDR3 is 15 amino acids long. Germline lookup yields CDR1 MNHEY and CDR2 SMNVEV (reference sequence). V was clipped by 1 base and J by 0 bases, with 9 bases between them.

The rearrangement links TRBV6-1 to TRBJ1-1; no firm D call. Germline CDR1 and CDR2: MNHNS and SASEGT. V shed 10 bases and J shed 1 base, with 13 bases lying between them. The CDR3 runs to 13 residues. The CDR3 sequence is CATNDGWNTEAFF. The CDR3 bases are TGTGCCACCAACGACGGTTGGAACACTGAAGCTTTCTTT.

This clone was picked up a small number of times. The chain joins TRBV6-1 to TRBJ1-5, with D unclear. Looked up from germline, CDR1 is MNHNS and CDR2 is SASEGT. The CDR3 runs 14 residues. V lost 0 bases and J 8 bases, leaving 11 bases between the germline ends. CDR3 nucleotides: TGTGCCAGCAGTGAAGCGCTTCAATGGGAGCCCCAGCATTTT. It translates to CASSEALQWEPQHF.

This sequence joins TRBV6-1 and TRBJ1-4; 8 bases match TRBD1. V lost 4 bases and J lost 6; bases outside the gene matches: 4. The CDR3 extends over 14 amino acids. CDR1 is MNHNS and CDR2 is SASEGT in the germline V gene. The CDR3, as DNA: TGTGCCAGCAGTGCCGGGACAGGTTATGAAAAACTGTTTTTT. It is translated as CASSAGTGYEKLFF.

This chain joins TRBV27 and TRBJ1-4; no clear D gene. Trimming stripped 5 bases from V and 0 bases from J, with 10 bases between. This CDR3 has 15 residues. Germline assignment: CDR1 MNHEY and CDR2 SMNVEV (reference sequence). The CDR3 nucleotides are TGTGCCAGCAGTAGAGGGCTTGCAACTAATGAAAAACTGTTTTTT. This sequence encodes CASSRGLATNEKLFF.

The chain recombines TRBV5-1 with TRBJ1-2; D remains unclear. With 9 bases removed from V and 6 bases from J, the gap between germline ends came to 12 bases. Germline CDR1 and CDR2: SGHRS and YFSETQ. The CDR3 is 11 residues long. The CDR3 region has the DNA TGCGCCATCGATACAATAAATGGCTACACCTTC. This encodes CAIDTINGYTF.

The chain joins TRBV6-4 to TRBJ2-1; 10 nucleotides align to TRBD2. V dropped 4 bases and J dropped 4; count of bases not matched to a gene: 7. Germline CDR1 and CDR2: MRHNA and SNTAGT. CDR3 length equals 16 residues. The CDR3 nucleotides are TGTGCCAGCAGTGTCACAGGACTAGCGGATTACAATGAGCAGTTCTTC. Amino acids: CASSVTGLADYNEQFF.

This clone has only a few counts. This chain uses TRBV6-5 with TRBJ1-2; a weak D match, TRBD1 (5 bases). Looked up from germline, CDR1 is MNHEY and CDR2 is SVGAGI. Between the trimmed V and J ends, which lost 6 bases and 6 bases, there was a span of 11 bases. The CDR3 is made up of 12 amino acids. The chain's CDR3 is CASSNQGNGYTF. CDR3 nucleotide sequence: TGTGCCAGCAGCAACCAGGGAAATGGCTACACCTTC.

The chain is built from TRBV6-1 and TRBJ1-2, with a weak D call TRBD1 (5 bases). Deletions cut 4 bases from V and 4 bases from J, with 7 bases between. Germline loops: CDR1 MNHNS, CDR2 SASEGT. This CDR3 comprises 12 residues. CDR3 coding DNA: TGTGCCAGCAGTGGACAGTCCTATGGCTACACCTTC. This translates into CASSGQSYGYTF.

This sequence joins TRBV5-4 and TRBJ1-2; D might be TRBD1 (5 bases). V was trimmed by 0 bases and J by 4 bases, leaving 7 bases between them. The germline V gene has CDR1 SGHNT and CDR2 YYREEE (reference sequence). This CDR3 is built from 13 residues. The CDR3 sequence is CASSLAGTYGYTF. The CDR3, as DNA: TGTGCCAGCAGCTTGGCAGGGACCTATGGCTACACCTTC.

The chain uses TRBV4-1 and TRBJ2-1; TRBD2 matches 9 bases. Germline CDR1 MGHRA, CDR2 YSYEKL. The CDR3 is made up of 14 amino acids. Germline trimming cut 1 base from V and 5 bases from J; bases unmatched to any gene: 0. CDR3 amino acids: CASSQASGNNEQFF. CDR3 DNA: TGCGCCAGCAGCCAAGCTAGCGGGAACAATGAGCAGTTCTTC.